The rows below give T cell receptor beta chains drawn from one sample of a study of blood T cell repertoires in COVID-19. Data came from immunoSEQ multiplex PCR; TCRdb stores just in-frame clones and leaves some out. The sample holds nearly 80,000 clones, approximately 90% seen once. Source material: peripheral blood. The receptors originated from a woman of 80 years or more with active or convalescent COVID-19. CDR3s include the opening cysteine and the closing phenylalanine or tryptophan. The D gene is left open where the match is weak. A row's size may be missing; if present it is once, few, many or a size class.

clone size | D gene | J gene | V gene | CDR3 DNA | CDR3 protein
- | - | TRBJ2-7 | TRBV3-1/TRBV3-2 | TGTGCCAGCAGCCAAGATGGCACTCGTAAGGAGGAGCAGTACTTC | CASSQDGTRKEEQYF
- | TRBD2 | TRBJ2-5 | TRBV7-2 | TGTGCCAGCAGCTTCACTAGCGGGGGGGCACAAGAGACCCAGTACTTC | CASSFTSGGAQETQYF
- | - | TRBJ2-5 | TRBV7-2 | TGTGCCAGCAGCCGGACAGTAGAAGAGACCCAGTACTTC | CASSRTVEETQYF
- | - | TRBJ2-7 | TRBV19 | TGTGCCAGTAGTGCCGGGACACCCTACGAGCAGTACTTC | CASSAGTPYEQYF
once | - | TRBJ2-1 | TRBV7-2 | TGTGCCAGCAGCTTAGACGGGAGCTCCTACAATGAGCAGTTCTTC | CASSLDGSSYNEQFF
- | TRBD1 | TRBJ1-6 | TRBV5-1 | TGCGCCAGCAGCCCGGGGACAGGGGAACGACCCCTCCACTTT | CASSPGTGERPLHF
- | TRBD2 | TRBJ2-5 | TRBV5-1 | TGCGCCAGCAGCTTGGTGCCGGGAGGGACCCAGTACTTC | CASSLVPGGTQYF
- | TRBD1 | TRBJ1-6 | TRBV4-3 | TGCGCCAGCAGCCAAGATGGGACAGGGAATTCACCCCTCCACTTT | CASSQDGTGNSPLHF
- | TRBD1 | TRBJ1-1 | TRBV13 | TGTGCCAGCAGCCTGGACAGGGACACTGAAGCTTTCTTT | CASSLDRDTEAFF
- | TRBD1 | TRBJ1-1 | TRBV27 | TGTGCCAGCAGTGTTGCCAAGGGGGCCACTGAAGCTTTCTTT | CASSVAKGATEAFF
- | TRBD1 | TRBJ2-3 | TRBV29-1 | TGCAGCATTCTACCGGGACAGGGCTATGCAGATACGCAGTATTTT | CSILPGQGYADTQYF
- | TRBD1 | TRBJ1-1 | TRBV9 | TGTGCCAGCAGCGCTAGGGACAGGGGCACTGAAGCTTTCTTT | CASSARDRGTEAFF
- | - | TRBJ1-5 | TRBV18 | TGTGCCAGCTCCGCCCAGGGATATCAGCCCCAGCATTTT | CASSAQGYQPQHF
- | - | TRBJ1-2 | TRBV14 | TGTGCCAGCAGCCCTCAACAGGGACCATTCTACACCTTC | CASSPQQGPFYTF
- | TRBD1 | TRBJ1-5 | TRBV24-1 | TGTGCCACCAGTGATTCGGGGACAGGGATGCAGCCCCAGCATTTT | CATSDSGTGMQPQHF
- | - | TRBJ2-1 | TRBV28 | TGTGCCAGCAGTCCCCGGGTCCCGCGGGATGAGCAGTTCTTC | CASSPRVPRDEQFF
- | - | TRBJ1-1 | TRBV18 | TGTGCCAGCTCACCAACCAGGGGAACCACTGAAGCTTTCTTT | CASSPTRGTTEAFF
few | TRBD1 | TRBJ2-2 | TRBV6-4 | TGTGCCAGCAGCTCGACAGGGACCGGGGAGCTGTTTTTT | CASSSTGTGELFF
- | - | TRBJ1-6 | TRBV6-7 | TGTGCCAGCAGTTACCTTATTTGTAATTCACCCCTCCACTTT | CASSYLICNSPLHF
few | - | TRBJ1-3 | TRBV18 | TGTGCCAGCTCACCAAATCTGGGGCTCTTTGGAAACACCATATATTTT | CASSPNLGLFGNTIYF
- | TRBD1 | TRBJ2-2 | TRBV10-3 | TGTGCCATCAGTCCAGACAGGGTCTTACGCACCGGGGAGCTGTTTTTT | CAISPDRVLRTGELFF
- | TRBD1 | TRBJ2-7 | TRBV10-3 | TGTGCCATCAGGGGGACAGGGGGCCTCCGGGACGAGCAGTACTTC | CAIRGTGGLRDEQYF
- | TRBD2 | TRBJ2-2 | TRBV25-1 | TGTGCCAGCCGTAGCGGGAGAAGGTTATCCGGGGAGCTGTTTTTT | CASRSGRRLSGELFF
- | TRBD2 | TRBJ2-7 | TRBV6-5 | TGTGCCAGCAGACGACTAGCGGGGACCTACGAGCAGTACTTC | CASRRLAGTYEQYF
- | TRBD1 | TRBJ1-1 | TRBV7-2 | TGTGCCAGCAGCTACGGGACAGGGCTCACTGAAGCTTTCTTT | CASSYGTGLTEAFF
- | TRBD1 | TRBJ2-1 | TRBV2 | TGTGCCAGCATGGGGGACAGATACAATGAGCAGTTCTTC | CASMGDRYNEQFF
- | TRBD2 | TRBJ2-1 | TRBV9 | TGTGCCAGCAGCCACGGAGGACTAGCGGGGGGTGAGCAGTTCTTC | CASSHGGLAGGEQFF
- | - | TRBJ2-7 | TRBV5-1 | TGCGCCAGCAGCTTGGGCCCGGTAGCCTACGAGCAGTACTTC | CASSLGPVAYEQYF
- | - | TRBJ2-4 | TRBV2 | TGTGCCAGCAGTGGGGGGGGCAAGGCCAAAAACATTCAGTACTTC | CASSGGGKAKNIQYF
- | TRBD1 | TRBJ2-5 | TRBV28 | TGTGCCAGCAGTTCCCAGGGGGTTGGGGGAGAGACCCAGTACTTC | CASSSQGVGGETQYF
- | - | TRBJ1-6 | TRBV19 | TGTGCCAGTAGTCTCGGGGGGAGTTCACCCCTCCACTTT | CASSLGGSSPLHF
- | - | TRBJ2-3 | TRBV2 | TGTGCCAGCAGTGAAGTTGCGGGGACCTACACAGATACGCAGTATTTT | CASSEVAGTYTDTQYF
- | - | TRBJ1-1 | TRBV5-1 | TGCGCCAGCAGCACGGGCACGCGGGGGTGGAACACTGAAGCTTTCTTT | CASSTGTRGWNTEAFF
- | - | TRBJ1-2 | TRBV4-3 | TGCGCCAGCAGCCAAGGCCTACAGGGATATGGCTACACCTTC | CASSQGLQGYGYTF
- | TRBD2 | TRBJ2-7 | TRBV13 | TGTGCCAGCAGCCCAGGGACTAGCGGGGGGTCATACGAGCAGTACTTC | CASSPGTSGGSYEQYF
- | TRBD2 | TRBJ2-1 | TRBV6-6 | TGTGCCAGCAGGCCCTTGGGGGCGGGGGGCCTTCTGATCTTC | CASRPLGAGGLLIF
- | TRBD1 | TRBJ1-2 | TRBV7-2 | TGTGCCAGCAGCTTTATTCCGGACAGGGAGTATGGCTACACCTTC | CASSFIPDREYGYTF